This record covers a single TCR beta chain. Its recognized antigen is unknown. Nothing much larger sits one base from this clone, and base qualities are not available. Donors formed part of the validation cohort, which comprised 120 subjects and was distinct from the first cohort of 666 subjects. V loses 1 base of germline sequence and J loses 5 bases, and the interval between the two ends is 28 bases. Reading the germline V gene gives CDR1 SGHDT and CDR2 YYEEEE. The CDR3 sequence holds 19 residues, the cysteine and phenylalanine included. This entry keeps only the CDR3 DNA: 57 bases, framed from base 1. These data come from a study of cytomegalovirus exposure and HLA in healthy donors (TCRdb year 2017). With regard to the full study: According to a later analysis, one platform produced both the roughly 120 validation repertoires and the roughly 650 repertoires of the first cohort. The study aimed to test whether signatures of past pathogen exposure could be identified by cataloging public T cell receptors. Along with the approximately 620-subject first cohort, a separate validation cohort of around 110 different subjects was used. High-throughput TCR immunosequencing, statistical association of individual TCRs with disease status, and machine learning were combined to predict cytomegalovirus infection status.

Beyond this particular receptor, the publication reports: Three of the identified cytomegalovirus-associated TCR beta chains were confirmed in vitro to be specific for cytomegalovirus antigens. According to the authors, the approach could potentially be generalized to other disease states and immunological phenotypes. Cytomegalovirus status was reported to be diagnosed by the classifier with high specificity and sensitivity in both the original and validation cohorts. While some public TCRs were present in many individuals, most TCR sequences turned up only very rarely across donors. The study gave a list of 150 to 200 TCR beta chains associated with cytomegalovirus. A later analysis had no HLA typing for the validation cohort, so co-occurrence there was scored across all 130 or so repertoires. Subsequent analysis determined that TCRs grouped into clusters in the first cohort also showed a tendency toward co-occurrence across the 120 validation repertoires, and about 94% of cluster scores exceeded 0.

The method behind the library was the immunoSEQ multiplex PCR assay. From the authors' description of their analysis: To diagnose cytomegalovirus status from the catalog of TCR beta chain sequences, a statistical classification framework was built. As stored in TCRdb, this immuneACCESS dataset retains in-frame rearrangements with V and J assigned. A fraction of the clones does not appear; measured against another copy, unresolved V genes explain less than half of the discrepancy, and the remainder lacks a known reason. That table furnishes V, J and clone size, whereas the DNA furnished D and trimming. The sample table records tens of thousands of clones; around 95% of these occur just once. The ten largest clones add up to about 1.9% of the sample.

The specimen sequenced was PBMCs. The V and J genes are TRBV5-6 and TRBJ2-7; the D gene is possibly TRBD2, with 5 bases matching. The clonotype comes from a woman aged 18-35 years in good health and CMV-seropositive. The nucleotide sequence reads TGTGCCAGCAGCTTGTACCGGGGAAGTTCCTTGCATTGGTATGACGAGCAGTACTTC. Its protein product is CASSLYRGSSLHWYDEQYF.